These T cell receptor beta chains were read from a single sample in a study of blood T cell repertoires in COVID-19. Clones were read by immunoSEQ multiplex PCR, and TCRdb kept only the in-frame ones, dropping some. The table lists about 37,000 clones, around 90% of them singletons. Specimen: peripheral blood. These receptors originate from a young woman in a cohort sampled during active COVID-19. CDR3s include the opening cysteine and the closing phenylalanine or tryptophan. Each record gives: J gene, D gene, clone size, V gene, CDR3 protein, CDR3 DNA. A D gene is named only where the DNA matches it firmly. Expanded clones are given a class, and other clones once, few, many or no size at all.

TRBJ1-1	-	few	TRBV30	CAWTGARRWVNTEAFF	TGTGCCTGGACAGGGGCGAGGAGATGGGTGAACACTGAAGCTTTCTTT
TRBJ2-1	TRBD2	-	TRBV6-2/TRBV6-3	CASSYPKGLAPGRGYNEQFF	TGTGCCAGCAGTTACCCTAAGGGACTAGCTCCGGGAAGGGGGTACAATGAGCAGTTCTTC
TRBJ2-7	-	-	TRBV6-2/TRBV6-3	CASSYSAGSYEQYF	TGTGCCAGCAGTTACTCCGCAGGCTCCTACGAGCAGTACTTC
TRBJ2-4	TRBD2	-	TRBV6-6	CASSSSGRGQNIQYF	TGTGCCAGCAGTTCTAGCGGGAGGGGTCAAAACATTCAGTACTTC
TRBJ2-1	TRBD2	-	TRBV5-4	CASSIGTSGMNYNEQFF	TGTGCCAGCAGCATCGGGACTAGCGGGATGAACTACAATGAGCAGTTCTTC
TRBJ2-3	TRBD2	-	TRBV6-4	CASSDEVASGRAEGDTQYF	TGTGCCAGCAGTGATGAGGTCGCTAGCGGGAGGGCCGAGGGAGATACGCAGTATTTT
TRBJ2-1	-	-	TRBV7-2	CASSSGLGSYNEQFF	TGTGCCAGCAGTTCTGGACTGGGCTCCTACAATGAGCAGTTCTTC
TRBJ1-2	-	-	TRBV2	CASSGTANYGYTF	TGTGCCAGCAGTGGGACAGCTAACTATGGCTACACCTTC
TRBJ1-3	-	-	TRBV4-3	CASSPKRAYSGNTIYF	TGCGCCAGCAGCCCCAAAAGAGCTTACTCTGGAAACACCATATATTTT
TRBJ1-1	-	-	TRBV5-1	CASSLQGRYEAFF	TGCGCCAGCAGCTTACAGGGTCGATATGAAGCTTTCTTT
TRBJ1-1	-	-	TRBV2	CACQEGGLTEAFF	TGTGCCTGTCAGGAGGGAGGGTTAACTGAAGCTTTCTTT
TRBJ2-5	TRBD2	-	TRBV3-1/TRBV3-2	CASSQDLLAGGPRGETQYF	TGTGCCAGCAGCCAAGATCTACTAGCGGGAGGGCCGAGGGGGGAGACCCAGTACTTC
TRBJ1-2	TRBD1	-	TRBV18	CASSRTGTGVNGYTF	TGTGCCAGCTCAAGAACCGGGACAGGGGTTAATGGCTACACCTTC
TRBJ2-7	TRBD1	-	TRBV4-3	CASSQDPGQGLYEQYF	TGCGCCAGCAGCCAAGATCCGGGACAGGGGTTATACGAGCAGTACTTC
TRBJ2-7	TRBD1	-	TRBV5-1	CASSPEGTGGRYEQYF	TGCGCCAGCAGCCCCGAAGGGACAGGGGGCCGGTACGAGCAGTACTTC
TRBJ1-2	TRBD1	-	TRBV6-5	CASSRGQWYGYTF	TGTGCCAGCAGTAGGGGACAGTGGTATGGCTACACCTTC
TRBJ2-3	-	-	TRBV24-1	CATSDPPTDTQYF	TGTGCCACCAGTGATCCTCCCACAGATACGCAGTATTTT
TRBJ1-1	-	-	TRBV18	CASSPLDSLGTEAFF	TGTGCCAGCTCACCTCTCGACAGTCTGGGCACTGAAGCTTTCTTT
TRBJ2-7	-	-	TRBV28	CASSPDTSYEQYF	TGTGCCAGCAGTCCGGACACCAGCTACGAGCAGTACTTC
TRBJ2-3	-	-	TRBV7-6	CASSSQLGGIDTQYF	TGTGCCAGCAGCTCCCAACTAGGGGGAATAGATACGCAGTATTTT
TRBJ2-7	TRBD2	once	TRBV2	CASSGRRERSYEQYF	TGTGCCAGCAGTGGAAGGCGGGAGAGATCCTACGAGCAGTACTTC
TRBJ2-3	-	once	TRBV5-1	CASSPASPARVLTQYF	TGCGCCAGCAGCCCGGCTTCACCCGCCCGGGTTTTAACGCAGTATTTT
TRBJ2-1	TRBD2	-	TRBV24-1	CATSEYTSGTRKGEQFF	TGTGCCACCAGTGAGTACACCTCCGGGACTAGGAAGGGTGAGCAGTTCTTC
TRBJ2-7	-	once	TRBV19	CASSIGTDTTYEQYF	TGTGCCAGTAGTATCGGTACGGACACGACCTACGAGCAGTACTTC
TRBJ2-1	TRBD2	-	TRBV9	CASSVALAGLNEQFF	TGTGCCAGCAGCGTAGCCCTAGCGGGACTCAATGAGCAGTTCTTC
TRBJ2-7	TRBD1	once	TRBV7-9	CASSSGNRGPYEQYF	TGTGCCAGCAGCTCCGGGAACAGGGGACCCTACGAGCAGTACTTC
TRBJ1-6	TRBD1	few	TRBV29-1	CSVAFTGTGGSVALHF	TGCAGCGTTGCTTTTACCGGGACAGGGGGTAGTGTGGCCCTCCACTTT
TRBJ2-1	-	-	TRBV5-4	CASSFSEDNEQFF	TGTGCCAGCAGCTTTTCGGAGGACAATGAGCAGTTCTTC
TRBJ1-1	-	-	TRBV5-1	CASSQTRQTEAFF	TGCGCCAGCAGCCAGACACGGCAAACTGAAGCTTTCTTT
TRBJ2-5	TRBD2	-	TRBV7-6	CASSPISGRARETQYF	TGTGCCAGCAGCCCTATTAGCGGGAGGGCCCGGGAGACCCAGTACTTC
TRBJ1-3	-	-	TRBV6-6	CASSYSAGNTIYF	TGTGCCAGCAGTTACTCAGCCGGAAACACCATATATTTT
TRBJ2-7	TRBD2	-	TRBV3-1/TRBV3-2	CASSRTSGGEQYF	TGTGCCAGCAGCCGGACTAGCGGTGGCGAGCAGTACTTC
TRBJ2-4	TRBD1	-	TRBV6-6	CASSIQGDIQYF	TGTGCCAGCAGTATACAGGGGGACATTCAGTACTTC
TRBJ2-3	TRBD2	few	TRBV18	CASSLTSGRRDTQYF	TGTGCCAGCTCCCTCACTAGCGGGAGACGAGATACGCAGTATTTT
TRBJ2-3	TRBD2	-	TRBV4-2	CASSQSFSGNTDTQYF	TGTGCCAGCAGCCAGTCGTTTAGCGGGAACACAGATACGCAGTATTTT
TRBJ2-7	TRBD2	-	TRBV11-2	CASSKREYEQYF	TGTGCCAGCAGCAAGCGGGAGTACGAGCAGTACTTC
TRBJ2-3	TRBD1	-	TRBV9	CASSATGSDTQYF	TGTGCCAGCAGCGCGACAGGGTCCGATACGCAGTATTTT
TRBJ2-1	-	-	TRBV9	CASSVDGGSYNEQFF	TGTGCCAGCAGCGTAGATGGGGGGTCCTACAATGAGCAGTTCTTC
TRBJ1-3	-	-	TRBV11-2	CASSTPAGESGNTIYF	TGTGCCAGCAGCACCCCGGCGGGGGAATCCGGAAACACCATATATTTT
TRBJ2-7	TRBD1	-	TRBV18	CASRNPGTGAYEQYF	TGTGCCAGCCGTAATCCCGGGACAGGGGCCTACGAGCAGTACTTC
TRBJ2-5	-	-	TRBV13	CASSSREFQETQYF	TGTGCCAGCAGCTCTCGGGAGTTCCAAGAGACCCAGTACTTC
TRBJ1-1	-	-	TRBV7-3	CASSLSGNTEAFF	TGTGCCAGCAGCCTCTCGGGGAACACTGAAGCTTTCTTT
TRBJ1-2	-	-	TRBV27	CASSSLAEGDYGYTF	TGTGCCAGCAGTTCCTTGGCCGAGGGGGACTATGGCTACACCTTC
TRBJ2-7	TRBD2	once	TRBV2	CASSSGLAGAYEQYF	TGTGCCAGCAGTTCGGGACTAGCGGGCGCCTACGAGCAGTACTTC
TRBJ1-1	-	-	TRBV5-8	CASSALGGYPNWVTEAFF	TGTGCCAGCAGCGCGTTGGGAGGGTACCCGAATTGGGTCACTGAAGCTTTCTTT
TRBJ2-1	TRBD1	-	TRBV27	CASSKHRGSYNEQFF	TGTGCCAGCAGCAAACACAGGGGCTCCTACAATGAGCAGTTCTTC
TRBJ1-2	-	-	TRBV12-3/TRBV12-4	CASSQGNYGYTF	TGTGCCAGCAGCCAGGGGAACTATGGCTACACCTTC
TRBJ1-2	TRBD1	-	TRBV30	CAWSSTGGVYGYTF	TGTGCCTGGAGTTCAACAGGGGGCGTCTATGGCTACACCTTC
TRBJ2-1	TRBD2	-	TRBV4-1	CASSQVPGGRTSNEQFF	TGCGCCAGCAGCCAAGTCCCTGGCGGGAGGACGTCCAATGAGCAGTTCTTC
TRBJ2-7	TRBD1	-	TRBV6-5	CASGDRIPYEQYF	TGTGCCAGCGGGGACAGGATACCCTACGAGCAGTACTTC
TRBJ2-5	TRBD2	-	TRBV5-1	CASSIGLAGLGETQYF	TGCGCCAGCAGCATCGGACTAGCGGGTTTGGGAGAGACCCAGTACTTC
TRBJ2-6	-	-	TRBV5-4	CASSHRVDSGANVLTF	TGTGCCAGCAGCCATCGTGTAGACTCTGGGGCCAACGTCCTGACTTTC
TRBJ2-1	-	-	TRBV24-1	CATSRSSSYNEQFF	TGTGCCACCAGTCGAAGTAGCTCCTACAATGAGCAGTTCTTC
TRBJ1-1	TRBD1	-	TRBV19	CASLRQGEAFF	TGTGCCAGTTTAAGACAGGGTGAAGCTTTCTTT
TRBJ1-5	TRBD1	-	TRBV5-5	CASSIGTGDQPQHF	TGTGCCAGCAGCATCGGGACAGGAGATCAGCCCCAGCATTTT